Listed below are T cell receptor beta chains from one sample, sequenced in a study of control samples from healthy donors and cancer patients. Sequencing was performed with immunoSEQ multiplex PCR; in TCRdb, only in-frame clones are kept and a portion is missing. The table shows around 63,000 clones, with around 87% occurring only once. The source material was PBMCs. The receptors were gathered from a woman aged 45-65 years with head and neck cancer. CDR3s include the opening cysteine and the closing phenylalanine or tryptophan. D genes are given only for firm matches. The size field is filled for only some rows; it gives once, few, many or a size class.

cdr3_length	clone_size	d_call	v_call	j_call	cdr3_nt	cdr3_aa
14	.	TRBD2	TRBV6-1	TRBJ2-1	TGTGCCAGCAGTGAAGCGACTCTAGCGGGGGGGCGGTTCTTC	CASSEATLAGGRFF
15	.	.	TRBV28	TRBJ2-5	TGTGCCAGCACCAAAGGAGGCGGACCCCAAGAGACCCAGTACTTC	CASTKGGGPQETQYF
16	.	.	TRBV7-2	TRBJ2-3	TGTGCCAGCAGCCCTAGGCGCACTCTAGATGGAGATACGCAGTATTTT	CASSPRRTLDGDTQYF
11	.	.	TRBV6-5	TRBJ1-2	TGTGCCAGCACGCACGGGCGACAGGTCTCCTTC	CASTHGRQVSF
14	.	.	TRBV6-6	TRBJ1-5	TGTGCCAGCAGTTACCAGGATGACAATCAGCCCCAGCATTTT	CASSYQDDNQPQHF
14	.	.	TRBV7-8	TRBJ2-7	TGTGCCAGCAGCTTAAGCCAGGGGTCCCACGAGCAGTACTTC	CASSLSQGSHEQYF
13	.	.	TRBV19	TRBJ1-5	TGTGCCAGTAGTATGGAGGGGGTTCAGCCCCAGCATTTT	CASSMEGVQPQHF
14	.	TRBD1	TRBV28	TRBJ1-5	TGTGCCAGCAGTTTAGGACAGGCGGCAGGGCCCCAGCATTTT	CASSLGQAAGPQHF
13	.	.	TRBV7-8	TRBJ1-1	TGTGCCAGCAGCTTAGCGCCCAACACTGAAGCTTTCTTT	CASSLAPNTEAFF
14	.	.	TRBV28	TRBJ2-7	TGTGCCAGCAGTAGATCCGGGACGGTTGTGGAGCAGTACTTC	CASSRSGTVVEQYF
19	.	.	TRBV1	TRBJ2-6	TGCACCAGCAGCCAATCGAAGCAGGGGGCTCACTCTGGGGCCAACGTCCTGACTTTC	CTSSQSKQGAHSGANVLTF
14	.	.	TRBV2	TRBJ2-7	TGTGCCAGCAGAGGACTCCCCGGGTCCGTCGAGCAGTACTTC	CASRGLPGSVEQYF
15	few	TRBD1	TRBV4-3	TRBJ2-3	TGCGCCAGCAGCCTCGGACAGGGTGGAACAGATACGCAGTATTTT	CASSLGQGGTDTQYF
13	.	.	TRBV12-3/TRBV12-4	TRBJ1-1	TGTGCCAGCAGTTTACGAGAGAACACTGAAGCTTTCTTT	CASSLRENTEAFF
12	.	.	TRBV11-1	TRBJ2-2	TGTGCCAGCAGCTTCAAGGGCGGGGAGCTGTTTTTT	CASSFKGGELFF
13	.	.	TRBV9	TRBJ1-2	TGTGCCAGCAGCGTAAGTCACAGCTATGGCTACACCTTC	CASSVSHSYGYTF
12	.	.	TRBV11-2	TRBJ1-6	TGTGCCAGCAGCCTGGGCGGTTCACCCCTCCACTTT	CASSLGGSPLHF
13	.	TRBD1	TRBV5-1	TRBJ1-1	TGCGCCAGCAGCCGACAGGGTAACACTGAAGCTTTCTTT	CASSRQGNTEAFF
15	.	.	TRBV6-5	TRBJ2-1	TGTGCCAGCAGTACCGTCGGGGGCCCTTACAATGAGCAGTTCTTC	CASSTVGGPYNEQFF
13	.	.	TRBV5-5	TRBJ2-1	TGTGCCAGCAGCTTGGGAGGGTACAATGAGCAGTTCTTC	CASSLGGYNEQFF
13	few	.	TRBV24-1	TRBJ2-3	TGTGCCACCAGCTCGGATCCGGGAATTACGCAGTATTTT	CATSSDPGITQYF